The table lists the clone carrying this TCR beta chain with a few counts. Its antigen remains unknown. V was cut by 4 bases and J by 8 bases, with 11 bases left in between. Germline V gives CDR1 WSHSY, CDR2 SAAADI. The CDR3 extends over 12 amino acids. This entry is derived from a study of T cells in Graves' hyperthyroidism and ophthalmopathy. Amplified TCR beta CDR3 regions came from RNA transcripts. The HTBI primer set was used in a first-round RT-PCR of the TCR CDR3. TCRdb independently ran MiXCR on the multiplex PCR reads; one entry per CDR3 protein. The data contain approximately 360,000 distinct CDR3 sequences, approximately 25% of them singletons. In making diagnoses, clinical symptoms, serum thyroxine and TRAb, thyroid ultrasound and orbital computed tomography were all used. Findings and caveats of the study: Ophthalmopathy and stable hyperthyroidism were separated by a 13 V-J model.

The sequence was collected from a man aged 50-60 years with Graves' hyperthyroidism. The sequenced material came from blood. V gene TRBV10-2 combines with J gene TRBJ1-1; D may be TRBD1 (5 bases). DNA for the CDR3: TGCGCCAGCAGTGGCGGGGCTCTGGAAGCTTTCTTT. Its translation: CASSGGALEAFF.